This record concerns one T cell receptor beta chain sequence. CDR1 is MNHEY, CDR2 SVGAGI, per germline. V lost 5 bases and J lost 3; bases outside the gene matches: 6. The length of the CDR3 is 15 residues. The sample comes from a study of shared T cell receptors in the human thymus. Clones were read by immunoSEQ multiplex PCR, and TCRdb kept only the in-frame ones, dropping some. The sample contains around 730,000 clones, 70% to 90% of which appear only once. These same records also appear under a second study, on human thymus T cells. In that study: The sample donors, healthy Finnish infants, were having corrective surgery for congenital heart defects. Thymus was obtained from resections taken during corrective heart surgery. Blood and thymic repertoires both appeared biased in V and J gene usage. Thymic TCR repertoires of unrelated people reportedly overlapped highly.

This sequence originates from a girl under three years old with a congenital heart defect. Sequencing used thymocytes. V is TRBV6-5 and J is TRBJ1-3; 8 nucleotides line up with TRBD1. CDR3 loop: CASSPQGESGNTIYF. Written as DNA, the CDR3 is TGTGCCAGCAGTCCACAGGGGGAGAGTGGAAACACCATATATTTT.